These 5 T cell receptor beta chains originate from one sample sequenced in a study of CD4 T cells in relation to SARS-CoV-2 and coronaviruses. CD4+ T cells from unexposed donors were obtained before the COVID-19 pandemic (2011-2018). After around nine days of culture, CD4+ T cells were isolated. Their recognized antigens are unknown. Only in-frame clones appear in the TCRdb table, and some are missing; sequencing was by immunoSEQ multiplex PCR. The data show about 21,000 clones, with more than 65% seen just once and 17% held by the top ten. Sequenced: CD4+ T cells from PBMCs, cultured in vitro. These receptors all come from a human donor in good health.

V is TRBV5-6 and J is TRBJ2-4; D is perhaps TRBD1 (5 bases). There are 16 residues in the CDR3. The ends were cut back, 4 bases at V and 3 bases at J, with 17 bases in the middle. Germline V CDR1 and CDR2: SGHDT, YYEEEE. The CDR3 DNA sequence: TGTGCCAGCAGCCCCCGTTGGGGCTCTGGCAAAAACATTCAGTACTTC. It encodes CASSPRWGSGKNIQYF. The full variable domain, in which reference TRBV5-6 and TRBJ2-4 provide the parts outside the CDR3, is DAGVTQSPTHLIKTRGQQVTLRCSPKSGHDTVSWYQQALGQGPQFIFQYYEEEERQRGNFPDRFSGHQFPNYSSELNVNALLLGDSALYLCASSPRWGSGKNIQYFGAGTRLSVL.

This rearrangement joins TRBV19 to TRBJ1-2, with a tentative D call TRBD1 (6 bases). In germline, CDR1 is LNHDA, CDR2 SQIVND (reference sequence). With 9 bases removed from V and 2 bases from J, the gap between germline ends came to 16 bases. CDR3 size: 14 residues. The CDR3 sequence is CASQNQGLNYGYTF. The CDR3 DNA sequence: TGTGCCAGCCAAAACCAGGGGTTGAACTATGGCTACACCTTC. Complete variable domain (other parts from reference TRBV19 and TRBJ1-2): DGGITQSPKYLFRKEGQNVTLSCEQNLNHDAMYWYRQDPGQGLRLIYYSQIVNDFQKGDIAEGYSVSREKKESFPLTVTSAQKNPTAFYLCASQNQGLNYGYTFGSGTRLTVV.

The chain joins TRBV5-1 to TRBJ2-1; D might be TRBD1 (5 bases). V shed 0 bases and J shed 8 bases, with 12 bases lying between them. CDR1 and CDR2 from the germline V gene are SGHRS and YFSETQ. This CDR3 has 14 amino acids. CDR3 nucleotide sequence: TGCGCCAGCAGCTTGGGGGTAACAGGCCATGAGCAGTTCTTC. Residues: CASSLGVTGHEQFF.

This chain uses TRBV5-1 with TRBJ1-2, with TRBD1 identical over 9 bases. Germline V gene sequence: CDR1 SGHRS, CDR2 YFSETQ. This CDR3 has 13 residues. Trimming at V came to 6 bases and at J to 6 bases, leaving 6 bases not matched to a gene. The CDR3 DNA follows: TGCGCCAGCACAACAGGGGGCAAGGATGGCTACACCTTC. This encodes CASTTGGKDGYTF.

This clone has more than one count but fewer than ten. The chain joins TRBV5-4 to TRBJ1-2; D perhaps matches TRBD1 (5 bases). V was trimmed by 0 bases and J by 3 bases, leaving 12 bases between them. The germline gives CDR1 SGHNT, CDR2 YYREEE (reference sequence). The CDR3 runs to 15 residues. In nucleotides, the CDR3 is TGTGCCAGCAGCTTGGCAACAGGTCGGGACTATGGCTACACCTTC. Protein: CASSLATGRDYGYTF. The whole variable domain, remainder taken from reference TRBV5-4 and TRBJ1-2, is ETGVTQSPTHLIKTRGQQVTLRCSSQSGHNTVSWYQQALGQGPQFIFQYYREEENGRGNFPPRFSGLQFPNYSSELNVNALELDDSALYLCASSLATGRDYGYTFGSGTRLTVV.